Listed here are 3 T cell receptor beta chains from one sample, sequenced in a study of response to subunit inactivated influenza vaccine. TCRdb re-derived calls from the RT-PCR reads in MiXCR, one entry per CDR3 protein. The repertoire consists of roughly 710,000 distinct CDR3 sequences, with about 14% occurring once and the leading ten covering 7.6%. The sequencing here drew on PBMCs from blood, taken less than 15 days before vaccination. These receptors were obtained from a man aged 45 to 65 who received an inactivated influenza vaccine.

This clonotype showed up many times. V gene TRBV7-9 combines with J gene TRBJ1-3; D may be TRBD1 (6 bases). Germline loops: CDR1 SEHNR, CDR2 FQNEAQ (reference sequence). The CDR3 is 14 residues long. V shed 7 bases and J shed 1 base, with 11 bases lying between them. The CDR3 region is CASTTTGSGNTIYF. CDR3 DNA: TGTGCCAGCACCACTACAGGGTCTGGAAACACCATATATTTT.

The table lists this clonotype with a few counts. The chain couples TRBV2 to TRBJ2-6, with D unclear. Germline-derived CDR1 and CDR2 are SNHLY and FYNNEI. V was cut by 1 base and J by 2 bases, with 6 bases left in between. The CDR3 length is 15 residues. The CDR3 reads CASSEERAGANVLTF. In nucleotides, the CDR3 is TGTGCCAGCAGTGAAGAAAGGGCTGGGGCCAACGTCCTGACTTTC.

This clonotype was counted at least ten times. The chain links TRBV7-8 to TRBJ2-6; 7 nucleotides line up with TRBD1. V shed 6 bases and J 0 bases; nucleotides not matched to a gene: 11. The CDR3 consists of 18 residues. CDR1 and CDR2 (germline): SGHVS, FQNEAQ. The CDR3 is CASRGIDRAHSGANVLTF. CDR3 coding DNA: TGTGCCAGCAGGGGGATCGACAGGGCCCACTCTGGGGCCAACGTCCTGACTTTC.